This passage covers 22 T cell receptor beta chains from one sample sequenced in a study of CD8 T cells in Susac syndrome (dated by TCRdb to the late 2010s). The library was prepared using the immunoSEQ multiplex PCR assay. RNA was extracted using the RNeasy kit, and roughly 0.5 to 1 microgram was reverse transcribed with random hexamers. TCRdb itself trimmed the public reads at Q25 with fastp, ran MiXCR and retained productive beta chains. Records with the same CDR3 protein are collapsed into one entry carrying the most frequent genes and DNA. This sample lists approximately 68,000 distinct CDR3 sequences; approximately 94% were detected once. The ten largest clones capture about 0.38% of the sample. Sequencing was done on a sample of CD8+ T cells from PBMCs. These receptors were taken from a human donor with multiple sclerosis.

The chain has TRBV5-1 and TRBJ2-7; 14 bases are shared with TRBD2. Germline V gene lookup returns CDR1 SGHRS and CDR2 YFSETQ. The CDR3 runs to 18 residues. The V segment lost 4 bases and the J segment 0 bases; nucleotides outside the gene matches: 9. The CDR3 loop reads CASSGLGLAGEYSYEQYF. CDR3 DNA: TGCGCCAGCAGCGGCCTGGGACTAGCGGGGGAATACTCCTACGAGCAGTACTTC.

A single count supports this clonotype. The V gene is TRBV30, the J gene TRBJ2-7; D gene ambiguous. This CDR3 contains 13 residues. V was trimmed by 2 bases and J by 0 bases, leaving 8 bases between them. Germline V gene lookup returns CDR1 GTSNPN and CDR2 SVGIG (reference sequence). CDR3 DNA: TGTGCCTGGAGTTCGAGTAGCTCCTACGAGCAGTACTTC. It yields the protein CAWSSSSSYEQYF.

A single count supports this clonotype. This chain joins TRBV27 and TRBJ1-1; D is unresolved. V was cut by 6 bases and J by 4 bases, with 12 bases left in between. This CDR3 has 13 residues. Germline CDR1 is MNHEY and CDR2 is SMNVEV (reference sequence). CDR3 region: CASSFRSRTEAFF. DNA of the CDR3: TGTGCCAGCAGCTTCCGATCCCGCACTGAAGCTTTCTTT.

This chain uses TRBV14 with TRBJ1-4, with D uncertain. The germline V gene has CDR1 SGHDN and CDR2 FVKESK. V was cut by 0 bases and J by 5 bases, with 7 bases left in between. There are 14 residues in the CDR3. The CDR3 spells CASSQDRRNEKLFF. Here the CDR3 DNA reads TGTGCCAGCAGCCAAGACAGGCGGAATGAAAAACTGTTTTTT.

V usage is TRBV25-1 and J usage is TRBJ2-7; D might be TRBD1 (6 bases). Deletions cut 2 bases from V and 10 bases from J, with 12 bases between. Germline values: CDR1 MGHDK, CDR2 SYGVNS. The CDR3 is 12 residues long. Here the CDR3 DNA reads TGTGCCAGCAGTGAAGGAACAGGGAGACAGTACTTC. Translation gives CASSEGTGRQYF.

V and J are TRBV20-1 and TRBJ1-1; D is uncertain. Trimming removed 0 bases from V and 1 base from J, with 12 bases in between. CDR1 is DFQATT, CDR2 SNEGSKA, per germline (reference sequence). The CDR3 runs 15 residues. The CDR3 sequence: CSARDKGLSNTEAFF. The CDR3 DNA reads as TGCAGTGCTAGAGATAAAGGACTGTCGAACACTGAAGCTTTCTTT.

The chain has TRBV18 and TRBJ1-1; D is undetermined. The CDR3 is 14 amino acids. V lost 2 bases to trimming and J lost 3 bases, with 10 bases between them. Germline lookup yields CDR1 KGHSH and CDR2 LQKENI. The CDR3 reads CASSPVQIDTEAFF. CDR3 sequence (DNA): TGTGCCAGCTCACCAGTACAGATTGACACTGAAGCTTTCTTT. Together with reference TRBV18 and TRBJ1-1, the CDR3 gives the full variable domain: NAGVMQNPRHLVRRRGQEARLRCSPMKGHSHVYWYRQLPEEGLKFMVYLQKENIIDESGMPKERFSAEFPKEGPSILRIQQVVRGDSAAYFCASSPVQIDTEAFFGQGTRLTVV.

This chain connects TRBV4-1 to TRBJ2-7; D is tentatively TRBD1 or TRBD2 (5 bases each). Trimming shortened V by 10 bases and J by 7 bases, and 20 bases separated the two germline ends. This CDR3 comprises 13 residues. The germline CDR1 and CDR2 sequences are MGHRA and YSYEKL. Here the CDR3 DNA reads TGCGCCATAGGTCCGGGGCTGGGTCGTGAGCAGTACTTC. Translated: CAIGPGLGREQYF.

The chain is built from TRBV7-2 and TRBJ1-2, with a weak D call TRBD1 (5 bases). The ends were cut back, 1 base at V and 7 bases at J, with 13 bases in the middle. CDR1 is SGHTA and CDR2 is FQGNSA in the germline V gene. This CDR3 spans 14 amino acids. CDR3: CASSLEQEGAGYTF. The CDR3 DNA follows: TGTGCCAGCAGCTTAGAACAGGAGGGTGCTGGCTACACCTTC. The variable domain in full, completed from reference TRBV7-2 and TRBJ1-2, reads GAGVSQSPSNKVTEKGKDVELRCDPISGHTALYWYRQSLGQGLEFLIYFQGNSAPDKSGLPSDRFSAERTGGSVSTLTIQRTQQEDSAVYLCASSLEQEGAGYTFGSGTRLTVV.

The chain couples TRBV12-3 or TRBV12-4 to TRBJ1-2, with 7 positions matching TRBD1. The CDR3 spans 15 residues. Trimming removed 5 bases from V and 4 bases from J; junction bases left unmatched: 10. The CDR3 reads CASSPVKGAGYGYTF. CDR3 DNA sequence: TGTGCCAGCAGTCCTGTCAAGGGGGCAGGCTATGGCTACACCTTC.

The CDR3 is CASSPRAADYGYTF. The CDR3 nucleotides read TGTGCCAGCAGTCCTCGGGCAGCCGACTATGGCTACACCTTC. The V and J genes are TRBV27 and TRBJ1-2; D is undetermined. Germline V gives CDR1 MNHEY, CDR2 SMNVEV (reference sequence). This CDR3 is 14 amino acids long. V was shortened by 5 bases and J by 3 bases, with 13 bases between the two germline ends.

The rearrangement links TRBV7-2 to TRBJ2-7, with D hard to call. Germline lookup yields CDR1 SGHTA and CDR2 FQGNSA. Deletions cut 2 bases from V and 7 bases from J, with 9 bases between. The CDR3 has 12 amino acids. CDR3 in amino acids: CASSLTPREQYF. CDR3 coding DNA: TGTGCCAGCAGCTTAACCCCTCGGGAGCAGTACTTC.

The chain employs TRBV6-2 or TRBV6-3 and TRBJ2-6; possible D gene TRBD2, 6 bases. CDR3 length: 17 residues. The germline CDR1 and CDR2 sequences are MNHEY and SVGEGT. V was cut by 11 bases and J by 0 bases, with 20 bases left in between. The CDR3 region is CAARGTPLHSGANVLTF. The DNA of the CDR3 is TGTGCCGCCCGGGGGACCCCGTTACACTCTGGGGCCAACGTCCTGACTTTC.

This clonotype was recorded only once. This chain joins TRBV2 and TRBJ1-1; perhaps TRBD1 as D (5 bases). V gave up 3 bases and J gave up 4 bases, with 12 bases separating them. In germline, CDR1 is SNHLY, CDR2 FYNNEI. CDR3 length: 14 residues. This CDR3 is CASSERGAGTEAFF. The CDR3 DNA reads TGTGCCAGCAGTGAGAGAGGGGCGGGCACTGAAGCTTTCTTT.

The chain joins TRBV19 to TRBJ1-1; D remains ambiguous. CDR1 and CDR2 from the germline V gene are LNHDA and SQIVND (reference sequence). V lost 10 bases to trimming and J lost 1 base, with 13 bases between them. The CDR3 spans 13 residues. The CDR3 DNA follows: TGTGCCACCTCGATGGTGAAGAACACTGAAGCTTTCTTT. This encodes CATSMVKNTEAFF. Full variable domain (missing parts from reference TRBV19 and TRBJ1-1): DGGITQSPKYLFRKEGQNVTLSCEQNLNHDAMYWYRQDPGQGLRLIYYSQIVNDFQKGDIAEGYSVSREKKESFPLTVTSAQKNPTAFYLCATSMVKNTEAFFGQGTRLTVV.

The chain employs TRBV29-1 and TRBJ1-1, with D perhaps matching TRBD1 (5 bases). This CDR3 is 11 amino acids long. Trimming left V 5 bases short and J 5 bases short, with 9 bases between. Germline loops: CDR1 SQVTM, CDR2 ANQGSEA. The CDR3 loop reads CSVRTRTEAFF. The CDR3 coding sequence is TGCAGCGTTCGGACACGGACTGAAGCTTTCTTT.

The gene calls are TRBV6-2 or TRBV6-3 and TRBJ2-7; TRBD1 aligns across 9 bases. The CDR3 loop spans 14 amino acids. V dropped 7 bases and J dropped 3; count of bases not matched to a gene: 7. Germline CDR1 and CDR2: MNHEY and SVGEGT. The CDR3 here is CASNGPDRGYEQYF. The CDR3 DNA sequence: TGTGCCAGCAATGGCCCGGACAGGGGCTACGAGCAGTACTTC.

The CDR3 reads CASNPYPVEGYGYTF. As DNA, the CDR3 is TGTGCCAGCAACCCATACCCCGTCGAAGGCTATGGCTACACCTTC. This chain joins TRBV9 and TRBJ1-2, with D unclear. This CDR3 has 15 residues. Trimming stripped 6 bases from V and 4 bases from J, with 19 bases between. Germline V gene sequence: CDR1 SGDLS, CDR2 YYNGEE.

The V gene is TRBV11-1, the J gene TRBJ1-5; D gene uncertain. V lost 4 bases to trimming and J lost 4 bases, with 8 bases between them. The CDR3 contains 13 residues. From germline, CDR1 is SGHAT and CDR2 FQDESV (reference sequence). In nucleotides, the CDR3 is TGTGCCAGCAGCTCTGACGCTAATCAGCCCCAGCATTTT. Its protein product is CASSSDANQPQHF.

The V and J genes are TRBV5-1 and TRBJ1-1; D not resolved. Looked up from germline, CDR1 is SGHRS and CDR2 is YFSETQ. The CDR3 sequence is 15 residues long. V was shortened by 3 bases and J by 0 bases, with 12 bases between the two germline ends. The DNA of the CDR3 is TGCGCCAGCAGCTCGCTGGCCGGGATGAACACTGAAGCTTTCTTT. Translating it yields CASSSLAGMNTEAFF.

V gene TRBV27 combines with J gene TRBJ2-7, with 8 bases matching TRBD1. This CDR3 spans 13 amino acids. V lost 7 bases, J lost 1 base, and 3 bases stayed unmatched. Germline V gene lookup returns CDR1 MNHEY and CDR2 SMNVEV (reference sequence). CDR3 loop: CASTGQGSYEQYF. CDR3 nucleotides: TGTGCCAGCACAGGACAGGGATCCTACGAGCAGTACTTC.

The CDR3 sequence: CASNEGADTQYF. DNA for the CDR3: TGTGCCAGCAATGAGGGGGCAGATACGCAGTATTTT. The V call is TRBV6-6, the J call TRBJ2-3; D perhaps matches TRBD1 (6 bases). The CDR3 is 12 residues long. The V gene's germline CDR1 is MNHNY and CDR2 SVGAGI (reference sequence). The V end lost 7 bases, the J end lost 4 bases, and 9 bases lay between the germline ends.